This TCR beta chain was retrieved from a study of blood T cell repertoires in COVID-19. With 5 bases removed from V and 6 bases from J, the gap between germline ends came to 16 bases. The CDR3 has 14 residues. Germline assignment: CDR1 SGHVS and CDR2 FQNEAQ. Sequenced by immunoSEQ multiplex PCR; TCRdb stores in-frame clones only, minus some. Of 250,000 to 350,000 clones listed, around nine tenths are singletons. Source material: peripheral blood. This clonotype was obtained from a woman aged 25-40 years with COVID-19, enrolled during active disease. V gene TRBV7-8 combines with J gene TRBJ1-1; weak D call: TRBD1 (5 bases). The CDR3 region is CASSDRVGEAEAFF. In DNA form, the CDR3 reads TGTGCCAGCAGCGATCGGGTAGGGGAGGCTGAAGCTTTCTTT.